This entry lists 20 T cell receptor beta chains sequenced from one sample in a study of shared clonotypes between healthy human individuals. The assay was immunoSEQ multiplex PCR, and TCRdb's table has in-frame clones only and misses some. This table has 2 million to 3 million clones, around 90% appearing once. Material: naive CD4+ T cells sorted from blood. The subset: CD45RA+ positively selected. The origin of the receptors is a young man in good health.

Notes on this clone: Other DNA sequences in the same sample also yield this CDR3. The chain couples TRBV9 to TRBJ2-2, with 10 bases aligning to TRBD2. V shed 0 bases and J 2 bases; nucleotides not matched to a gene: 4. CDR1 SGDLS and CDR2 YYNGEE come from the germline V gene. The length of the CDR3 is 17 residues. The CDR3 coding sequence is TGTGCCAGCAGCGTAGGACTAGCGGGTCCAAACACCGGGGAGCTGTTTTTT. Its translation is CASSVGLAGPNTGELFF.

The V gene is TRBV25-1, the J gene TRBJ2-5; perhaps TRBD2 as D (7 bases). The CDR3 has 14 amino acids. The V gene's germline CDR1 is MGHDK and CDR2 SYGVNS. V lost 3 bases to trimming and J lost 4 bases, with 12 bases between them. The CDR3 here is CASSEVRGAETQYF. DNA for the CDR3: TGTGCCAGCAGTGAGGTTCGGGGGGCAGAGACCCAGTACTTC.

This rearrangement joins TRBV4-3 to TRBJ2-3; 8 positions agree with TRBD2. With 4 bases clipped from V and 0 bases from J, the junction kept 12 bases outside the gene matches. The CDR3 totals 18 residues. Per the germline V gene, CDR1 is LGHNA and CDR2 is YSLEER. CDR3 DNA: TGCGCCAGCAGCCTTCGACTAGCGTCCCCCTCTAGCACAGATACGCAGTATTTT. Protein product: CASSLRLASPSSTDTQYF.

CDR3 protein: CASSKNGLAGRFAQFF. CDR3 in DNA: TGTGCCAGCAGCAAGAACGGACTAGCGGGAAGATTCGCGCAGTTCTTC. The rearrangement joins TRBV28 to TRBJ2-1, with 12 bases aligning to TRBD2. Germline V gene lookup returns CDR1 MDHEN and CDR2 SYDVKM. This CDR3 comprises 16 residues. Trimming removed 6 bases from V and 12 bases from J; junction bases left unmatched: 15.

This clone has just a few counts. The chain joins TRBV18 to TRBJ1-5, with a tentative D call TRBD1 (5 bases). The CDR3 has 13 residues. Germline CDR1 KGHSH, CDR2 LQKENI. The V end was cut by 6 bases, the J end by 3 bases, with 9 bases between. This CDR3 reads CASSTDINQPQHF. CDR3 in DNA: TGTGCCAGCTCGACAGACATCAATCAGCCCCAGCATTTT.

The gene calls are TRBV11-3 and TRBJ2-3; 8 bases agree with TRBD1. Germline V lookup: CDR1 SGHNT, CDR2 YENEEA. The CDR3 consists of 15 residues. J gave up 2 bases and V 1 base, and 2 bases lay outside the gene matches. The CDR3 nucleotides read TGTGCCAGCAGCTTAGGACAGGGGAACACAGATACGCAGTATTTT. Translated, it gives CASSLGQGNTDTQYF.

The chain has TRBV4-1 and TRBJ1-1, with D possibly being TRBD1 (6 bases). The CDR3 sequence is 15 residues long. The V end lost 4 bases, the J end lost 2 bases, and 14 bases lay between the germline ends. Germline V lookup: CDR1 MGHRA, CDR2 YSYEKL. The CDR3 sequence: CASSLTQGSNTEAFF. In nucleotides, the CDR3 is TGCGCCAGCAGCCTTACACAGGGATCTAACACTGAAGCTTTCTTT.

The CDR3 DNA follows: TGTGCCAGCACCCTGGGACAGGTCTCCTACGAGCAGTACTTC. This sequence encodes CASTLGQVSYEQYF. V is TRBV5-5 and J is TRBJ2-7; 8 bases match TRBD1. The junction had 5 bases not matched to a gene; V was cut back by 6 bases and J by 0 bases. This CDR3 has 14 residues. Germline V gives CDR1 SGHKS, CDR2 YYEKEE (reference sequence).

The chain uses TRBV19 and TRBJ2-6; D gene uncertain. V was cut by 7 bases and J by 0 bases, with 10 bases left in between. CDR3 length equals 15 residues. Germline V gene sequence: CDR1 LNHDA, CDR2 SQIVND (reference sequence). CDR3 amino acids: CASTGGLSGANVLTF. The CDR3 nucleotides read TGTGCCAGTACTGGCGGCCTCTCTGGGGCCAACGTCCTGACTTTC.

J is TRBJ1-2 and V is TRBV4-1; D gene ambiguous. The V gene's germline CDR1 is MGHRA and CDR2 YSYEKL. The V end was cut by 1 base, the J end by 10 bases, with 10 bases between. This CDR3 contains 12 residues. The DNA for the CDR3 is TGCGCCAGCAGCCAAGCCAGAGACTCCTACACCTTC. Translating it yields CASSQARDSYTF.

The chain has TRBV27 and TRBJ1-1; D is uncertain. V lost 7 bases to trimming and J lost 2 bases, with 8 bases between them. CDR1 is MNHEY, CDR2 SMNVEV, per germline (reference sequence). The CDR3 length is 12 residues. The CDR3 protein is CASKWGNTEAFF. The CDR3 bases are TGTGCCAGCAAATGGGGTAACACTGAAGCTTTCTTT.

The chain recombines TRBV19 with TRBJ2-3; the D gene is possibly TRBD1 (6 bases). CDR1 is LNHDA and CDR2 is SQIVND in the germline V gene (reference sequence). This CDR3 region has 15 residues. V lost 5 bases and J lost 2, with 14 bases in between. The CDR3, as DNA: TGTGCCAGTAGTTCCCGAGACAGGTTCACAGATACGCAGTATTTT. Residues: CASSSRDRFTDTQYF.

This chain connects TRBV7-3 to TRBJ1-1; D is uncertain. The CDR3 consists of 14 residues. The V and J ends lost 1 base and 1 base respectively, with 7 bases between them. Germline CDR1 and CDR2: SGHTA and FQGTGA. CDR3 in amino acids: CASSLMGGNTEAFF. CDR3 sequence (DNA): TGTGCCAGCAGCTTAATGGGCGGGAACACTGAAGCTTTCTTT.

A remark on this clone: Other DNA variants within this sample encode the same CDR3. The gene calls are TRBV30 and TRBJ2-6; D call uncertain. The V end lost 5 bases, the J end lost 2 bases, and 4 bases lay between the germline ends. Germline loops: CDR1 GTSNPN, CDR2 SVGIG (reference sequence). The CDR3 sequence is 12 residues long. CDR3 in amino acids: CAWGTGANVLTF. In nucleotides, the CDR3 is TGTGCCTGGGGAACTGGGGCCAACGTCCTGACTTTC.

The rearrangement joins TRBV4-3 to TRBJ2-3; D possibly corresponds to TRBD2 (5 bases). In germline, CDR1 is LGHNA, CDR2 YSLEER. Trimming cost V 5 bases and J 6 bases, with 18 bases left between them. The CDR3 runs 15 residues. The CDR3 DNA is TGCGCCAGCAGCGCACTAGGAACGAGAGGCGATACGCAGTATTTT. Translation: CASSALGTRGDTQYF.

In regard to this clone: Other DNA sequences within the sample encode an identical CDR3. V usage is TRBV5-1 and J usage is TRBJ2-3, with 7 bases that match TRBD2. Trimming took 5 bases from V and 2 from J; bases not matched to a gene: 8. The germline gives CDR1 SGHRS, CDR2 YFSETQ. The length of the CDR3 is 15 residues. CDR3 nucleotide sequence: TGCGCCAGCAGTCCGACTAGCAGCCCCACAGATACGCAGTATTTT. Translating it yields CASSPTSSPTDTQYF. The variable domain in full, completed from reference TRBV5-1 and TRBJ2-3, reads KAGVTQTPRYLIKTRGQQVTLSCSPISGHRSVSWYQQTPGQGLQFLFEYFSETQRNKGNFPGRFSGRQFSNSRSEMNVSTLELGDSALYLCASSPTSSPTDTQYFGPGTRLTVL.

This rearrangement joins TRBV7-2 to TRBJ2-3; D unresolved. Germline V gives CDR1 SGHTA, CDR2 FQGNSA. V was cut by 5 bases and J by 3 bases, with 15 bases left in between. There are 15 residues in the CDR3. In nucleotides, the CDR3 is TGTGCCAGCAGCCGGGCCAGAGGTGGTACAGATACGCAGTATTTT. This gives the protein CASSRARGGTDTQYF. The full variable domain, in which reference TRBV7-2 and TRBJ2-3 provide the parts outside the CDR3, is GAGVSQSPSNKVTEKGKDVELRCDPISGHTALYWYRQSLGQGLEFLIYFQGNSAPDKSGLPSDRFSAERTGGSVSTLTIQRTQQEDSAVYLCASSRARGGTDTQYFGPGTRLTVL.

CDR3 sequence reads: CASSSTGTGTDTQYF. The DNA for the CDR3 is TGCGCCAGCAGCTCAACCGGGACAGGCACAGATACGCAGTATTTT. The rearrangement joins TRBV5-1 to TRBJ2-3, with 7 positions matching TRBD1. With V trimmed by 3 bases and J by 1 base, 5 bases remained unmatched. Germline V gene sequence: CDR1 SGHRS, CDR2 YFSETQ. The CDR3 spans 15 residues.

Only a few counts were recorded for this clone. V is TRBV7-6 and J is TRBJ1-3; TRBD1 matches 7 bases. The V gene end was trimmed by 4 bases and the J gene end by 2 bases; junction bases not matched to a gene: 2. Germline lookup yields CDR1 SGHVS and CDR2 FNYEAQ. The CDR3 consists of 14 residues. CDR3 sequence: CASSWTGAGNTIYF. CDR3 coding DNA: TGTGCCAGCAGCTGGACAGGAGCTGGAAACACCATATATTTT.

This clone was found once. The chain uses TRBV18 and TRBJ1-6; D is unresolved. The CDR3 runs 12 residues. Looked up from germline, CDR1 is KGHSH and CDR2 is LQKENI. Between the trimmed V and J ends, which lost 3 bases and 13 bases, there was a span of 10 bases. The chain's CDR3 is CASSPMAGPLHF. In DNA, the CDR3 is TGTGCCAGCTCACCGATGGCGGGCCCCCTCCACTTT.